Shown below are 27 T cell receptor beta chains from a single sample sequenced in a study of shared clonotypes between healthy human individuals. Method: immunoSEQ multiplex PCR; TCRdb's copy keeps in-frame clones and lacks some. The data contain around 320,000 clones, 80% to 90% of them singletons. The sample taken for sequencing was memory CD8+ T cells sorted from blood. Subset described: CD45RO+ cells pooled with CCR7-negative TemRA cells. The receptors derive from a man between 18 and 35 years old in good health.

The chain has TRBV19 and TRBJ1-5; D remains ambiguous. Germline V lookup: CDR1 LNHDA, CDR2 SQIVND (reference sequence). The length of the CDR3 is 13 residues. V was trimmed by 8 bases and J by 3 bases, leaving 11 bases between them. The CDR3 region is CASLEGHNQPQHF. CDR3 sequence (DNA): TGTGCCAGTTTGGAGGGTCACAATCAGCCCCAGCATTTT.

The V gene is TRBV7-9, the J gene TRBJ2-7; D uncertain. CDR1 is SEHNR, CDR2 FQNEAQ, per germline (reference sequence). The CDR3 runs to 13 residues. The V gene lost 5 bases and the J gene lost 3 bases, with 11 bases spanning the gap. This CDR3 is CASSPRRNYEQYF. CDR3 nucleotide sequence: TGTGCCAGCAGCCCTCGCCGTAACTACGAGCAGTACTTC.

V and J are TRBV5-1 and TRBJ2-1; 8 bases fit TRBD2. V dropped 3 bases and J dropped 7; count of bases not matched to a gene: 15. This CDR3 has 17 residues. CDR1 is SGHRS and CDR2 is YFSETQ in the germline V gene. The CDR3 is CASSSRGAGDIVNEQFF. The CDR3 DNA reads TGCGCCAGCAGCTCCCGGGGAGCGGGAGATATAGTAAATGAGCAGTTCTTC.

V is TRBV5-1 and J is TRBJ2-7; D is possibly TRBD2 (5 bases). V lost 3 bases to trimming and J lost 3 bases, with 13 bases between them. CDR3 size: 14 residues. The germline V gene has CDR1 SGHRS and CDR2 YFSETQ. The CDR3 here is CASSWGSELYEQYF. The CDR3, as DNA: TGCGCCAGCAGCTGGGGTAGCGAGCTCTACGAGCAGTACTTC.

The chain joins TRBV2 to TRBJ2-3; 8 bases align to TRBD2. The CDR3 is 15 residues long. Germline values: CDR1 SNHLY, CDR2 FYNNEI. The V and J ends lost 7 bases and 4 bases, in that order; junction bases with no gene match: 10. The CDR3 loop reads CASTRTGGQSDTQYF. The CDR3 DNA is TGTGCCAGCACAAGGACGGGGGGGCAATCAGATACGCAGTATTTT.

CDR3 region: CASSIVPGRGTGELFF. The CDR3 nucleotides are TGTGCCAGTAGTATTGTCCCAGGGAGGGGAACCGGGGAGCTGTTTTTT. The chain has TRBV19 and TRBJ2-2; 7 bases agree with TRBD2. Germline assignment: CDR1 LNHDA and CDR2 SQIVND (reference sequence). CDR3 length: 16 amino acids. V lost 3 bases, J lost 5 bases, and 9 bases stayed unmatched.

The J gene is TRBJ2-3, the V gene TRBV6-1; a weak D match, TRBD2 (5 bases). CDR3 length: 17 residues. The V gene's germline CDR1 is MNHNS and CDR2 SASEGT. V lost 1 base, J lost 5 bases, and 19 bases lay in between. In DNA form, the CDR3 reads TGTGCCAGCAGTGAAGGGTCGGCGGGTTGGACGCGAGATACGCAGTATTTT. Translated: CASSEGSAGWTRDTQYF.

The chain is built from TRBV7-6 and TRBJ2-7; D uncertain. V was trimmed by 5 bases and J by 6 bases, leaving 17 bases between them. The CDR3 consists of 14 residues. Per germline, CDR1 SGHVS and CDR2 FNYEAQ. DNA for the CDR3: TGTGCCAGCAGCCCCGGCTATTGGGGTCCCGAGCAGTACTTC. Its translation is CASSPGYWGPEQYF.

This chain connects TRBV15 to TRBJ2-2; TRBD1 aligns across 9 bases. Germline trimming cut 0 bases from V and 1 base from J; bases unmatched to any gene: 3. This CDR3 comprises 17 residues. Germline CDR1 is LNHNV and CDR2 is YYDKDF (reference sequence). CDR3 region: CATSRDPGQGNTGELFF. The CDR3 DNA is TGTGCCACCAGCAGAGATCCGGGACAGGGGAACACCGGGGAGCTGTTTTTT. The whole variable domain, filled in from reference TRBV15 and TRBJ2-2, reads DAMVIQNPRYQVTQFGKPVTLSCSQTLNHNVMYWYQQKSSQAPKLLFHYYDKDFNNEADTPDNFQSRRPNTSFCFLDIRSPGLGDTAMYLCATSRDPGQGNTGELFFGEGSRLTVL.

V and J are TRBV4-1 and TRBJ1-4; possibly TRBD1 for D (5 bases). CDR3 length equals 17 residues. V lost 1 base, J lost 6 bases, and 18 bases lay in between. Germline lookup yields CDR1 MGHRA and CDR2 YSYEKL. As DNA, the CDR3 is TGCGCCAGCAGCCAAGCGCATGGGCTTCGGGGGGATGAAAAACTGTTTTTT. Translating gives CASSQAHGLRGDEKLFF.

The CDR3 reads CASSLALASDTQYF. CDR3 nucleotides: TGCGCCAGCAGCTTGGCTCTAGCGTCGGATACGCAGTATTTT. The chain has TRBV5-1 and TRBJ2-3; D perhaps matches TRBD2 (6 bases). The germline CDR1 and CDR2 sequences are SGHRS and YFSETQ. V lost 0 bases and J 6 bases, leaving 11 bases between the germline ends. This CDR3 comprises 14 residues.

The J gene is TRBJ1-1, the V gene TRBV2; TRBD1 is a possible D gene (6 bases). The CDR3 contains 16 residues. Germline loops: CDR1 SNHLY, CDR2 FYNNEI. Trimming removed 1 base from V and 5 bases from J, with 17 bases in between. The CDR3 DNA is TGTGCCAGCAGTGAAGAGGTAGTAGGGGGTAGGACTGAAGCTTTCTTT. Translated, it gives CASSEEVVGGRTEAFF.

V and J are TRBV27 and TRBJ2-3; 7 nucleotides agree with TRBD1. This CDR3 has 14 amino acids. V dropped 2 bases and J dropped 4; count of bases not matched to a gene: 3. Germline V gives CDR1 MNHEY, CDR2 SMNVEV (reference sequence). CDR3 region: CASSLVGGPDTQYF. Here the CDR3 DNA reads TGTGCCAGCAGTTTAGTAGGGGGCCCAGATACGCAGTATTTT.

The V gene is TRBV6-5, the J gene TRBJ2-3; weak D call: TRBD1 (6 bases). Trimming stripped 1 base from V and 4 bases from J, with 15 bases between. Germline values: CDR1 MNHEY, CDR2 SVGAGI. CDR3 size: 16 residues. This CDR3 reads CASSYWTRGTPDTQYF. The CDR3 DNA reads TGTGCCAGCAGTTACTGGACAAGGGGGACCCCAGATACGCAGTATTTT.

V gene TRBV2 combines with J gene TRBJ2-5, with TRBD1 matching over 8 bases. CDR3 length equals 15 residues. The J segment lost 5 bases and the V segment lost 4 bases, leaving 9 bases of the junction unmatched. Germline assignment: CDR1 SNHLY and CDR2 FYNNEI. This chain's CDR3 is CASSVGSGGAETQYF. The DNA for the CDR3 is TGTGCCAGCAGTGTCGGGTCAGGGGGCGCGGAGACCCAGTACTTC.

The rearrangement uses TRBV7-8 and TRBJ2-7; D is possibly TRBD2 (5 bases). V lost 5 bases and J 7 bases, leaving 9 bases between the germline ends. The CDR3 extends over 11 amino acids. The germline gives CDR1 SGHVS, CDR2 FQNEAQ. This CDR3 reads CASSNGGEQYF. The CDR3 DNA sequence: TGTGCCAGCAGCAACGGCGGGGAGCAGTACTTC.

V usage is TRBV4-1 and J usage is TRBJ1-1, with D possibly TRBD1 on 5 matching bases. The length of the CDR3 is 13 residues. V lost 4 bases, J lost 6 bases, and 12 bases lay in between. Germline assignment: CDR1 MGHRA and CDR2 YSYEKL. The CDR3 DNA reads as TGCGCCAGCAGCCCGGACATAGATTCTGAAGCTTTCTTT. This translates into CASSPDIDSEAFF.

The chain links TRBV7-8 to TRBJ1-5; possible D gene TRBD1, 6 bases. This CDR3 spans 15 amino acids. V dropped 3 bases and J dropped 0 bases, with 9 bases sitting between them. Germline CDR1 SGHVS, CDR2 FQNEAQ. The CDR3 here is CASSFRDISNQPQHF. In DNA form, the CDR3 reads TGTGCCAGCAGCTTCCGGGACATTAGCAATCAGCCCCAGCATTTT.

The chain is built from TRBV4-3 and TRBJ2-7; unclear D gene. The V and J ends lost 1 base and 5 bases respectively, with 15 bases between them. Germline CDR1 is LGHNA and CDR2 is YSLEER. This CDR3 spans 15 amino acids. The CDR3 is CASSQVFVRPHEQYF. For the CDR3, the DNA is TGCGCCAGCAGCCAAGTTTTCGTCAGGCCTCACGAGCAGTACTTC.

The chain links TRBV4-3 to TRBJ2-5, with D perhaps TRBD1 (6 bases). This CDR3 comprises 15 residues. Germline values: CDR1 LGHNA, CDR2 YSLEER. Trimming took off 1 base at V and 4 bases at J, with 13 bases between the two ends. The CDR3 is CASSQVWAGAETQYF. In nucleotides, the CDR3 is TGCGCCAGCAGCCAAGTTTGGGCAGGGGCAGAGACCCAGTACTTC.

V is TRBV9 and J is TRBJ1-2, with 7 nucleotides matching TRBD1. Trimming took 8 bases from V and 3 from J; bases not matched to a gene: 7. Germline values: CDR1 SGDLS, CDR2 YYNGEE. The CDR3 length is 13 residues. The CDR3 nucleotides read TGTGCCAGTAGTCGAACAGGGGACTATGGCTACACCTTC. This translates into CASSRTGDYGYTF.

The chain is built from TRBV9 and TRBJ2-7; maybe TRBD1 (6 bases). Trimming stripped 1 base from V and 2 bases from J, with 10 bases between. Germline V gene sequence: CDR1 SGDLS, CDR2 YYNGEE. The CDR3 is 14 amino acids. The CDR3 DNA reads as TGTGCCAGCAGCGTATCAGGACAGCCCTACGAGCAGTACTTC. Amino acids: CASSVSGQPYEQYF.

This rearrangement joins TRBV5-6 to TRBJ2-1; D perhaps matches TRBD2 (5 bases). CDR1 and CDR2 from the germline V gene are SGHDT and YYEEEE. The CDR3 totals 13 residues. V was clipped by 10 bases and J by 4 bases, with 15 bases between them. The CDR3 region has the DNA TGTGCCGGCGGCAGCGGTAATTACAATGAGCAGTTCTTC. Translation: CAGGSGNYNEQFF.

CDR3 in amino acids: CASSVLAGTMNNEQFF. The CDR3 coding sequence is TGTGCCAGCAGCGTACTAGCGGGGACCATGAACAATGAGCAGTTCTTC. The V call is TRBV11-2, the J call TRBJ2-1; 10 bases are shared with TRBD2. V lost 5 bases and J lost 5; bases outside the gene matches: 9. This CDR3 has 16 residues. The germline V gene encodes CDR1 SGHAT and CDR2 FQNNGV.

This chain links TRBV28 with TRBJ1-6; 9 nucleotides line up with TRBD1. There are 14 residues in the CDR3. Germline lookup yields CDR1 MDHEN and CDR2 SYDVKM. J was trimmed by 9 bases and V by 6 bases; bases with no gene match: 6. As DNA, the CDR3 is TGTGCCAGCAGGACGACAGGGGGAAGTTCACCCCTCCACTTT. This translates into CASRTTGGSSPLHF.

This chain links TRBV5-1 with TRBJ2-7; D ambiguous. V was trimmed by 3 bases and J by 3 bases, leaving 4 bases between them. The CDR3 is 11 amino acids. Germline V gives CDR1 SGHRS, CDR2 YFSETQ. The CDR3 DNA is TGCGCCAGCAGCTCTTTCTACGAGCAGTACTTC. Encoded protein: CASSSFYEQYF. Filled out from reference TRBV5-1 and TRBJ2-7, the complete variable domain reads KAGVTQTPRYLIKTRGQQVTLSCSPISGHRSVSWYQQTPGQGLQFLFEYFSETQRNKGNFPGRFSGRQFSNSRSEMNVSTLELGDSALYLCASSSFYEQYFGPGTRLTVT.

The chain combines TRBV5-6 with TRBJ2-3, with D uncertain. The CDR3 is 13 amino acids. Deletions cut 2 bases from V and 0 bases from J, with 4 bases between. Germline-derived CDR1 and CDR2 are SGHDT and YYEEEE. The CDR3 DNA follows: TGTGCCAGCAGCTTTGGGAGCACAGATACGCAGTATTTT. Its protein product is CASSFGSTDTQYF. Using reference TRBV5-6 and TRBJ2-3 for the parts outside the CDR3, the full variable domain is DAGVTQSPTHLIKTRGQQVTLRCSPKSGHDTVSWYQQALGQGPQFIFQYYEEEERQRGNFPDRFSGHQFPNYSSELNVNALLLGDSALYLCASSFGSTDTQYFGPGTRLTVL.